This TCR beta chain was retrieved from a study of CD8 T cells in ankylosing spondylitis. This clonotype has a count of ten or more. Its antigen is unknown. TCRdb reprocessed the 5' RACE reads via MiXCR and lists one record per CDR3 protein. The sample shows about 300,000 distinct CDR3 sequences, approximately 10% of them seen only once. General study results and limits: Enrichment of disease-linked clones was reportedly significant in matched ankylosing spondylitis synovial fluid.

V shed 2 bases and J shed 1 base, with 8 bases lying between them. The CDR3 loop spans 14 amino acids. This sequence was found in a female donor with ankylosing spondylitis or in good health (not recorded which). J is TRBJ1-1 and V is TRBV12-3 or TRBV12-4; D gene uncertain. The sample was blood, either unsorted or a sorted T cell fraction (not recorded which). The CDR3 loop reads CASSLKAGNTEAFF. The CDR3 DNA follows: TGTGCCAGCAGTTTAAAGGCAGGGAACACTGAAGCTTTCTTT.